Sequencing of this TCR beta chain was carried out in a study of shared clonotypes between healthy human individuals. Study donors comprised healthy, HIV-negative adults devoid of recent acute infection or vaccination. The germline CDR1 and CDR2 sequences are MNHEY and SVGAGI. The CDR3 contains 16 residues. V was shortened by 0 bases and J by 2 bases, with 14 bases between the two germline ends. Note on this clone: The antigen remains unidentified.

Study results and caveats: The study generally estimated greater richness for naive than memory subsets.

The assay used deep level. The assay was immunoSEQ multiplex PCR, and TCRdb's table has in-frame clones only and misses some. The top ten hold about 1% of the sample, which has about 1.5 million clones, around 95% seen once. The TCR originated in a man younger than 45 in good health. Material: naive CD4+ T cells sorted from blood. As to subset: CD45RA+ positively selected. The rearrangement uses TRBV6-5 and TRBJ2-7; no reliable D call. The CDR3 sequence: CASSYSLGQPTYEQYF. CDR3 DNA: TGTGCCAGCAGTTACTCTTTGGGTCAGCCGACCTACGAGCAGTACTTC.